This TCR beta chain came from a study of blood T cell repertoires in COVID-19. This clone has only one observation. TCRdb's table, derived via immunoSEQ multiplex PCR, lists solely in-frame clones and lacks some. The sample consists of 200,000 to 250,000 clones, roughly 80% of them appearing once. The source of this sequence is a woman aged 18-30 years with acute or convalescent COVID-19. The sequencing sample was made of peripheral blood.

The CDR3, as DNA: TGTGCCAGCAGTACCCAGGACAGGGAAGGCTACACCTTC. Translation: CASSTQDREGYTF. The chain couples TRBV6-5 to TRBJ1-2, with TRBD1 matching 8 bases. In germline, CDR1 is MNHEY, CDR2 SVGAGI. The CDR3 covers 13 residues. With 5 bases clipped from V and 8 bases from J, the junction kept 7 bases outside the gene matches.